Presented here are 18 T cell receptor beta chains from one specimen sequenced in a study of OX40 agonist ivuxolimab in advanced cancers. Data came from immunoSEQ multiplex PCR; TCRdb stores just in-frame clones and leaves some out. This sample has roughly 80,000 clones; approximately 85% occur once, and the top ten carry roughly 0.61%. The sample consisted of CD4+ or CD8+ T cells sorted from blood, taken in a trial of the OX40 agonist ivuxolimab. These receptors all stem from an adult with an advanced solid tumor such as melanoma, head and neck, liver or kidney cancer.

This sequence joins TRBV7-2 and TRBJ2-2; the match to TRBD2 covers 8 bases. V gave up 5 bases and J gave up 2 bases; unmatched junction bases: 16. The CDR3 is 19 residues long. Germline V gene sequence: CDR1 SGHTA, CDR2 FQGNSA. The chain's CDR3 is CASSPSRVAGPPNTGELFF. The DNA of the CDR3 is TGTGCCAGCAGCCCCAGCAGAGTAGCGGGGCCCCCTAACACCGGGGAGCTGTTTTTT. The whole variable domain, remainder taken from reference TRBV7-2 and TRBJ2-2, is GAGVSQSPSNKVTEKGKDVELRCDPISGHTALYWYRQSLGQGLEFLIYFQGNSAPDKSGLPSDRFSAERTGGSVSTLTIQRTQQEDSAVYLCASSPSRVAGPPNTGELFFGEGSRLTVL.

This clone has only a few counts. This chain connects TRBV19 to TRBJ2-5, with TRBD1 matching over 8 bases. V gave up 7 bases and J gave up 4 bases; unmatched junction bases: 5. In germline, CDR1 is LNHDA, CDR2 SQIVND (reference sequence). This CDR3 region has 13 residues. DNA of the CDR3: TGTGCCAGTACTAGCCAGGGGGCAGAGACCCAGTACTTC. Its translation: CASTSQGAETQYF.

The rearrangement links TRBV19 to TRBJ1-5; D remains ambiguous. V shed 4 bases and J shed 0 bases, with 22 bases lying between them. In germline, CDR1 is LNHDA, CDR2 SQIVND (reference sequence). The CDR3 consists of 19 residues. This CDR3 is CASSRVGHGPRDSNQPQHF. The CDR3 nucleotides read TGTGCCAGTAGTAGGGTTGGGCACGGCCCGAGGGATAGCAATCAGCCCCAGCATTTT.

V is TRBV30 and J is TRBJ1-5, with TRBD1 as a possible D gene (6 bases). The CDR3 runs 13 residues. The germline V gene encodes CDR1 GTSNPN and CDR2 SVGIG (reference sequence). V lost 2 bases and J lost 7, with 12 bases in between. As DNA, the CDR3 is TGTGCCTGGAGTCCCCGACAGGCCCAGCCCCAGCATTTT. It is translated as CAWSPRQAQPQHF. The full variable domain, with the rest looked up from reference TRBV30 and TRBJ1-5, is SQTIHQWPATLVQPVGSPLSLECTVEGTSNPNLYWYRQAAGRGLQLLFYSVGIGQISSEVPQNLSASRPQDRQFILSSKKLLLSDSGFYLCAWSPRQAQPQHFGDGTRLSIL.

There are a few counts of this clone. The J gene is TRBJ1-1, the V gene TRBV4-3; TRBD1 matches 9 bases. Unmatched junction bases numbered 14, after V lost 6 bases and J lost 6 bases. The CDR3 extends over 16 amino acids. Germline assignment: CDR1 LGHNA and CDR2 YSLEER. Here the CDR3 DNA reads TGCGCCAGCAGTATTCAATTGGGACAGGGTACTTCTGAAGCTTTCTTT. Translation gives CASSIQLGQGTSEAFF.

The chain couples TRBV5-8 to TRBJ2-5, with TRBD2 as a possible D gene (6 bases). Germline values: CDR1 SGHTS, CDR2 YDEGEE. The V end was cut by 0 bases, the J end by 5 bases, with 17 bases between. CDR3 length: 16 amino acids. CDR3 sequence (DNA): TGTGCCAGCAGCTTGGGGAGTTGGGGGGTCATGGAGACCCAGTACTTC. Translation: CASSLGSWGVMETQYF.

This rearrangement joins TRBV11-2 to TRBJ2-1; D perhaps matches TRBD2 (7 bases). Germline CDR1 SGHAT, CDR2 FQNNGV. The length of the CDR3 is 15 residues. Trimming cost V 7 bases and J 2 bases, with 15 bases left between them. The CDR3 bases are TGTGCCAGCACCAAGACGGGGGGCCCCTACAATGAGCAGTTCTTC. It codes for CASTKTGGPYNEQFF.

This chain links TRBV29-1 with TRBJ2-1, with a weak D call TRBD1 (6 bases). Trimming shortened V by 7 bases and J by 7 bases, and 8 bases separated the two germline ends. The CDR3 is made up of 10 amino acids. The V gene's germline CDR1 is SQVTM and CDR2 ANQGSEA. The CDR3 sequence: CSAGQNEQFF. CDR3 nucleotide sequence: TGCAGCGCCGGACAGAATGAGCAGTTCTTC.

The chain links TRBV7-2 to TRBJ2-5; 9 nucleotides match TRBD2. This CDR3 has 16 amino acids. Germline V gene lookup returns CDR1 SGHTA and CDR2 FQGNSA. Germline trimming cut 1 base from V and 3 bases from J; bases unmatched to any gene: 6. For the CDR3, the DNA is TGTGCCAGCAGCTTAGGTCTACTAGCGGGCGAAGAGACCCAGTACTTC. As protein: CASSLGLLAGEETQYF.

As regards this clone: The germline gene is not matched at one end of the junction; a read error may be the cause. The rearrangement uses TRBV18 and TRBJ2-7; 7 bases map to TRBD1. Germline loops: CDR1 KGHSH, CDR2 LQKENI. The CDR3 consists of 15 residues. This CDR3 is CASSRTRDSPGDLSF. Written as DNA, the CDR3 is TGTGCCAGCTCACGCACTCGGGACAGCCCTGGGGATTTGTCGTTC.

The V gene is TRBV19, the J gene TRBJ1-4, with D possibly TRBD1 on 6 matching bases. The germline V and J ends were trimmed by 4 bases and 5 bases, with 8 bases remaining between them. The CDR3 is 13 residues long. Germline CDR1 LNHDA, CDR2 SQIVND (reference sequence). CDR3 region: CASSTDSNEKLFF. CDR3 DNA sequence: TGTGCCAGTAGTACGGACAGCAATGAAAAACTGTTTTTT.

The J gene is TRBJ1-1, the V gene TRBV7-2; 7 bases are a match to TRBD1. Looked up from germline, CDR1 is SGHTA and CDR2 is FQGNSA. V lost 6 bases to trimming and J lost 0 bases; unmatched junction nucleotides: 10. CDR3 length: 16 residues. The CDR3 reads CASRPQPGQMNTEAFF. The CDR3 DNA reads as TGTGCCAGCAGACCCCAGCCGGGACAGATGAACACTGAAGCTTTCTTT.

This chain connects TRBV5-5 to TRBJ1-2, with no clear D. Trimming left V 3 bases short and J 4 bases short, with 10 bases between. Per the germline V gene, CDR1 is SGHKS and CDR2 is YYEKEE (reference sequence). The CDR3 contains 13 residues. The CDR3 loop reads CASSSRGSYGYTF. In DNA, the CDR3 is TGTGCCAGCAGCTCTCGGGGTTCCTATGGCTACACCTTC. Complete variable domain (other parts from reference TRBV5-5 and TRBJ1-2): DAGVTQSPTHLIKTRGQQVTLRCSPISGHKSVSWYQQVLGQGPQFIFQYYEKEERGRGNFPDRFSARQFPNYSSELNVNALLLGDSALYLCASSSRGSYGYTFGSGTRLTVV.

CDR3 sequence: CAWSAVGYNSPLHF. The CDR3 DNA follows: TGTGCCTGGAGTGCGGTTGGCTATAATTCACCCCTCCACTTT. The chain recombines TRBV30 with TRBJ1-6, with D uncertain. V was shortened by 1 base and J by 3 bases, with 7 bases between the two germline ends. The germline CDR1 and CDR2 sequences are GTSNPN and SVGIG (reference sequence). The CDR3 is 14 residues long. The variable domain in full, completed from reference TRBV30 and TRBJ1-6, reads SQTIHQWPATLVQPVGSPLSLECTVEGTSNPNLYWYRQAAGRGLQLLFYSVGIGQISSEVPQNLSASRPQDRQFILSSKKLLLSDSGFYLCAWSAVGYNSPLHFGNGTRLTVT.

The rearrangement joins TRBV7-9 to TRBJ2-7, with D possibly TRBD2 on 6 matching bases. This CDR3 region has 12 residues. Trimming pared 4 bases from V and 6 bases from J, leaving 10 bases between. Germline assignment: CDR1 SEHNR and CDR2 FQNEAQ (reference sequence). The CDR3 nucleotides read TGTGCCAGCAGCTCAACGGGGGTCGAGCAGTACTTC. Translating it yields CASSSTGVEQYF.

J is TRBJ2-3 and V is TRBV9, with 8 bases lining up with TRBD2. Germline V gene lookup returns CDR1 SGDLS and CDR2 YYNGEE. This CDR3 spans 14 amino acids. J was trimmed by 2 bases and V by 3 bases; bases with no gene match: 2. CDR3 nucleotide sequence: TGTGCCAGCAGCGGCGGGAGGACCACAGATACGCAGTATTTT. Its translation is CASSGGRTTDTQYF.

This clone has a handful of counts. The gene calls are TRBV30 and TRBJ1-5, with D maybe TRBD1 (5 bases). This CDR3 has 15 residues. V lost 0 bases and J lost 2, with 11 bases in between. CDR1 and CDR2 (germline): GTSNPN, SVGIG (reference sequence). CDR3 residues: CAWSVPGGGNQPQHF. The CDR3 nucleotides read TGTGCCTGGAGTGTTCCGGGGGGAGGCAATCAGCCCCAGCATTTT. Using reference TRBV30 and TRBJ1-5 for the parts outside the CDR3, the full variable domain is SQTIHQWPATLVQPVGSPLSLECTVEGTSNPNLYWYRQAAGRGLQLLFYSVGIGQISSEVPQNLSASRPQDRQFILSSKKLLLSDSGFYLCAWSVPGGGNQPQHFGDGTRLSIL.

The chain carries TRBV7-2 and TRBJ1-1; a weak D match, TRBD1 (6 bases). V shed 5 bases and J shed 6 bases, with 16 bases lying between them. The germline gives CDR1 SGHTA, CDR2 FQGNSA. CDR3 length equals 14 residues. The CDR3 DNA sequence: TGTGCCAGCAGCCCCTGGGGGGGCCCCGCTGAAGCTTTCTTT. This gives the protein CASSPWGGPAEAFF.